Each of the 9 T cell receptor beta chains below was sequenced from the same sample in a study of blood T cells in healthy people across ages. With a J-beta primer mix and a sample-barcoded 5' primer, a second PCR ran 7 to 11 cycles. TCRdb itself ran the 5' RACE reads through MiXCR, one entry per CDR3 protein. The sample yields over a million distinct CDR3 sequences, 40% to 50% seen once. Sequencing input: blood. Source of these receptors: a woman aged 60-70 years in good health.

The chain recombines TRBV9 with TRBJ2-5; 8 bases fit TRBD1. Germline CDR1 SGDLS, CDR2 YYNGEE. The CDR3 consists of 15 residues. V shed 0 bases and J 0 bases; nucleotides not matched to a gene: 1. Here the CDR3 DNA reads TGTGCCAGCAGCGTAGAGGGACAGGACCAAGAGACCCAGTACTTC. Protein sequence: CASSVEGQDQETQYF.

CDR3 protein: CASSQEAQGKGFYEQYF. CDR3 nucleotides: TGCGCCAGCAGCCAAGAGGCACAGGGGAAAGGCTTCTACGAGCAGTACTTC. V is TRBV4-1 and J is TRBJ2-7; 7 bases map to TRBD1. CDR1 and CDR2 from the germline V gene are MGHRA and YSYEKL. V lost 0 bases and J lost 3; bases outside the gene matches: 11. The CDR3 contains 17 residues.

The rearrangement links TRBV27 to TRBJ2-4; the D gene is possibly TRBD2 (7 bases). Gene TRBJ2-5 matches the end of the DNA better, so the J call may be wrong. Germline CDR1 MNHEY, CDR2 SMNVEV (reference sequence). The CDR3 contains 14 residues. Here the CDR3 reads CASREGGLKETQYF. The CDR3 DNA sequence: TGTGCCAGCAGGGAAGGGGGACTAAAAGAGACCCAGTACTTC.

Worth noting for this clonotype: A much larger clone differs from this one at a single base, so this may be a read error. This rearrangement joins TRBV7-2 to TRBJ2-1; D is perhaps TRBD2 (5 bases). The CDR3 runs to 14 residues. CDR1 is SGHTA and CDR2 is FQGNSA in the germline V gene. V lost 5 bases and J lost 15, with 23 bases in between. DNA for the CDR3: TGTGCCAGCAGCGCGGGTGTCCCAGCGTCAAACTGGTTCTTC. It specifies CASSAGVPASNWFF.

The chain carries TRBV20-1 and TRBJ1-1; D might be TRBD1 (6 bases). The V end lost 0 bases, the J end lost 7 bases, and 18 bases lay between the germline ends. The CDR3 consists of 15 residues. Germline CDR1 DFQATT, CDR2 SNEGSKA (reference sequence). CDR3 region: CSARDASGVFDEAFF. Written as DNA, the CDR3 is TGCAGTGCTAGAGATGCGTCAGGGGTCTTTGATGAAGCTTTCTTT.

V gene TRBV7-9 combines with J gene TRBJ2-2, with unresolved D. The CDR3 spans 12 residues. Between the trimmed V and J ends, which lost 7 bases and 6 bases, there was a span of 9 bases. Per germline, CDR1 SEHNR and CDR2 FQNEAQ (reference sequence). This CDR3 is CASILGAGELFF. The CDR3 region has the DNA TGTGCCAGCATTCTGGGTGCCGGGGAGCTGTTTTTT.

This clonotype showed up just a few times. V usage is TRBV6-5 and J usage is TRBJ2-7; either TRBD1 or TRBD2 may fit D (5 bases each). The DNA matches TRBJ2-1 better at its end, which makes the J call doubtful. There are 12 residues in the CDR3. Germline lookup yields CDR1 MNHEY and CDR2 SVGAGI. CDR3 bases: TGTGCCAGCAGCCGAGAGTGGGGGGAGCAGTTCTTC. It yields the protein CASSREWGEQFF.

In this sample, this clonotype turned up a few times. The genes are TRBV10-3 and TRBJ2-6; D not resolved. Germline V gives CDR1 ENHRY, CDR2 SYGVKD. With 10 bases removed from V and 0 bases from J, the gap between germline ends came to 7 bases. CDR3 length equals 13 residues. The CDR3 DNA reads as TGTGCCACCACCAACTCTGGGGCCAACGTCCTGACTTTC. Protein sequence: CATTNSGANVLTF.

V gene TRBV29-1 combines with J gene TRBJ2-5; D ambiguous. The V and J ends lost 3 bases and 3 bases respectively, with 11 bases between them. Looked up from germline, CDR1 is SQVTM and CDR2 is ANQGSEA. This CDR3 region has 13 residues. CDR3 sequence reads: CSVERTYKETQYF. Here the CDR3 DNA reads TGCAGCGTTGAGCGAACGTACAAAGAGACCCAGTACTTC.